This T cell receptor (beta chain) is from a study of blood T cell repertoires in COVID-19. Study at large: Italy, Spain and the United States were the sources of the convalescent and acute COVID-19 samples. T cells, B-cell-depleted T cells, or PBMCs supplied cDNA or gDNA.

In the source study's methods: Estimation of nucleated cell counts was performed using reference gene primer amplification. Only in-frame clones appear in the TCRdb table, and some are missing; sequencing was by immunoSEQ multiplex PCR. That table gives V, J and clone size, and the DNA gave D and trimming. The sample gives roughly 150,000 clones, roughly nine tenths of which show up once; under 15% is in the top ten. Germline V gives CDR1 SGDLS, CDR2 YYNGEE. After removal of 0 bases from V and 4 bases from J, the junction contained 8 bases not matched to a gene. This CDR3 is built from 16 residues. Seattle enrolled patients during active infection and tracked them longitudinally.

The gene calls are TRBV9 and TRBJ1-2; 8 nucleotides agree with TRBD1. Sequenced material: peripheral blood. The clonotype was recovered from a young man with COVID-19, enrolled during active disease. CDR3 protein: CASSVAPRGHGYGYTF. CDR3 sequence (DNA): TGTGCCAGCAGCGTAGCGCCCAGGGGGCATGGCTATGGCTACACCTTC. Full variable domain (rest looked up from reference TRBV9 and TRBJ1-2): DSGVTQTPKHLITATGQRVTLRCSPRSGDLSVYWYQQSLDQGLQFLIQYYNGEERAKGNILERFSAQQFPDLHSELNLSSLELGDSALYFCASSVAPRGHGYGYTFGSGTRLTVV.